The rows below give T cell receptor beta chains drawn from one sample of a study of T cell changes during pregnancy in multiple sclerosis. Generated by immunoSEQ multiplex PCR, the TCRdb table keeps only in-frame clones and is missing some. The sample lists approximately 88,000 clones; 90% to 95% were seen once. The sample consisted of peripheral blood, taken in the second trimester of pregnancy. These TCRs come from a female donor with multiple sclerosis, enrolled in a pregnancy study. Each CDR3 is given with its conserved first and last residue. Only part of the rows carry a size: once, few, many, or a class if the clone is expanded.

cdr3_length: 13; j_call: TRBJ2-7; clone_size: .; v_call: TRBV29-1; cdr3_aa: CSVEGRGNYEQYF
cdr3_length: 15; j_call: TRBJ2-7; clone_size: .; v_call: TRBV6-1; cdr3_aa: CASSVTQGAQYEQYF
cdr3_length: 13; j_call: TRBJ2-5; clone_size: .; v_call: TRBV25-1; cdr3_aa: CASALAIQETQYF
cdr3_length: 17; j_call: TRBJ2-3; clone_size: .; v_call: TRBV2; cdr3_aa: CASSPGTSGKRTDTQYF
cdr3_length: 14; j_call: TRBJ1-5; clone_size: .; v_call: TRBV9; cdr3_aa: CASSIGTANQPQHF
cdr3_length: 15; j_call: TRBJ1-5; clone_size: .; v_call: TRBV2; cdr3_aa: CASSPGQGKSQPQHF
cdr3_length: 14; j_call: TRBJ1-1; clone_size: .; v_call: TRBV4-1; cdr3_aa: CASSLDGTGMVAFF
cdr3_length: 15; j_call: TRBJ1-1; clone_size: .; v_call: TRBV7-2; cdr3_aa: CASSQIGQGITEAFF
cdr3_length: 12; j_call: TRBJ2-7; clone_size: .; v_call: TRBV6-5; cdr3_aa: CASTGTGREQYF
cdr3_length: 19; j_call: TRBJ2-2; clone_size: once; v_call: TRBV9; cdr3_aa: CASSLRTSGRANGTGELFF
cdr3_length: 17; j_call: TRBJ2-7; clone_size: once; v_call: TRBV19; cdr3_aa: CASSILGTRGAPYEQYF
cdr3_length: 19; j_call: TRBJ1-2; clone_size: .; v_call: TRBV6-4; cdr3_aa: CASSEGREPLVIFNYGYTF
cdr3_length: 11; j_call: TRBJ2-7; clone_size: .; v_call: TRBV9; cdr3_aa: CASGSSYEQYF
cdr3_length: 17; j_call: TRBJ2-3; clone_size: once; v_call: TRBV9; cdr3_aa: CASSGVLSLAGTDTQYF
cdr3_length: 16; j_call: TRBJ2-7; clone_size: .; v_call: TRBV25-1; cdr3_aa: CASSEFGGQGANEQYF
cdr3_length: 14; j_call: TRBJ1-1; clone_size: once; v_call: TRBV4-1; cdr3_aa: CASSQDRGGTEAFF
cdr3_length: 13; j_call: TRBJ1-2; clone_size: once; v_call: TRBV2; cdr3_aa: CASTGTANYGYTF
cdr3_length: 13; j_call: TRBJ1-1; clone_size: .; v_call: TRBV12-5; cdr3_aa: CASEDSMNTEAFF
cdr3_length: 15; j_call: TRBJ1-5; clone_size: .; v_call: TRBV6-1; cdr3_aa: CASSEGSLSNQPQHF
cdr3_length: 14; j_call: TRBJ2-5; clone_size: .; v_call: TRBV6-1; cdr3_aa: CASSEGGSVGTQYF
cdr3_length: 16; j_call: TRBJ2-7; clone_size: .; v_call: TRBV5-4; cdr3_aa: CASSLVRGQGTYEQYF
cdr3_length: 12; j_call: TRBJ1-1; clone_size: .; v_call: TRBV30; cdr3_aa: CAWSGSRGEAFF
cdr3_length: 15; j_call: TRBJ2-7; clone_size: once; v_call: TRBV27; cdr3_aa: CASSLSTSGSYEQYF
cdr3_length: 15; j_call: TRBJ1-5; clone_size: .; v_call: TRBV27; cdr3_aa: CASSRAGNSNQPQHF
cdr3_length: 19; j_call: TRBJ2-7; clone_size: .; v_call: TRBV5-1; cdr3_aa: CASSSPRCLAGLCAYEQYF
cdr3_length: 13; j_call: TRBJ1-2; clone_size: .; v_call: TRBV4-2; cdr3_aa: CASGTGGFGGYTF